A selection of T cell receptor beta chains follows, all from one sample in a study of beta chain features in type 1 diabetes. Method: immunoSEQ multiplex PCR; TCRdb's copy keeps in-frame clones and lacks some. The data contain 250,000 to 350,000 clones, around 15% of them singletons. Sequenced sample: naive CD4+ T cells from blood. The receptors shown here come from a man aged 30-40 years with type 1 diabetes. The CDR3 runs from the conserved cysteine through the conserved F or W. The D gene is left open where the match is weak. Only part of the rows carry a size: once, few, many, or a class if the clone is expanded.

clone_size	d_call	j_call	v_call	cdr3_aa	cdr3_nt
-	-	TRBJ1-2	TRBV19	CASSIDGVYGYTF	TGTGCCAGTAGTATAGACGGAGTCTATGGCTACACCTTC
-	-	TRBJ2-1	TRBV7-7	CASSLDYINNEQFF	TGTGCCAGCAGCTTAGACTACATAAACAATGAGCAGTTCTTC
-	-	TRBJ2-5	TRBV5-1	CASSLGEIQETQYF	TGCGCCAGCAGCTTGGGGGAGATCCAAGAGACCCAGTACTTC
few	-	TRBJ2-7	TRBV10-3	CAISDRQYEQYF	TGTGCCATCAGTGACAGGCAATACGAGCAGTACTTC
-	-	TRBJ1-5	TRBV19	CASSMWGVDSNQPQHF	TGTGCCAGTAGTATGTGGGGGGTTGATAGCAATCAGCCCCAGCATTTT
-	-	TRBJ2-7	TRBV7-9	CASSFRRETYEQYF	TGTGCCAGCAGCTTCCGACGGGAGACCTACGAGCAGTACTTC
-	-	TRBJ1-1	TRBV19	CASTRFMNTEAFF	TGTGCCAGTACGAGGTTCATGAACACTGAAGCTTTCTTT
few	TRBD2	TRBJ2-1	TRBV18	CASSQGLAGRLEQFF	TGTGCCAGCTCCCAGGGACTAGCGGGAAGGCTTGAGCAGTTCTTC
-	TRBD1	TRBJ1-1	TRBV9	CASSTGQGWVTEAFF	TGTGCCAGCAGCACGGGACAGGGCTGGGTCACTGAAGCTTTCTTT
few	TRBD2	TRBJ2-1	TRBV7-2	CASSLAVAGGYEQFF	TGTGCCAGCAGCTTAGCGGTGGCGGGAGGGTATGAGCAGTTCTTC
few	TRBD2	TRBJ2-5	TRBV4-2	CASSQGRGLAGAETQYF	TGTGCCAGCAGCCAAGGACGGGGACTAGCGGGAGCAGAGACCCAGTACTTC
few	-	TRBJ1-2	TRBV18	CASSPPGFDGYTF	TGTGCCAGCTCACCGCCAGGTTTTGATGGCTACACCTTC
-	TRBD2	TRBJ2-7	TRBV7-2	CASSPRTSLSYEQYF	TGTGCCAGCAGCCCCCGGACTAGCCTCTCCTACGAGCAGTACTTC
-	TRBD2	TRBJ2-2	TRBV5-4	CASSLGLVGELFF	TGTGCCAGCAGCCTCGGACTAGTTGGGGAGCTGTTTTTT
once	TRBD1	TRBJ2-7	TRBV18	CASSSTSQGIHEQYF	TGTGCCAGCTCATCTACCTCACAGGGGATCCACGAGCAGTACTTC
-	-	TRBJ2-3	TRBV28	CASSLSQGQVTQYF	TGTGCCAGCAGTTTGAGCCAGGGGCAGGTTACGCAGTATTTT
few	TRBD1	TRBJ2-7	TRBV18	CASSPGTAEAYEQYF	TGTGCCAGCTCACCAGGGACAGCCGAGGCCTACGAGCAGTACTTC
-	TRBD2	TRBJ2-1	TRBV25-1	CASSVSKGLADEQFF	TGTGCCAGCAGTGTCTCTAAGGGACTAGCGGATGAGCAGTTCTTC
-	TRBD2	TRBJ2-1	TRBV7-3	CASSPNSGTAYNEQFF	TGTGCCAGCAGCCCCAATAGCGGGACGGCCTACAATGAGCAGTTCTTC
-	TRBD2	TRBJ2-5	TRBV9	CASSNQAGGPGETQYF	TGTGCCAGCAGCAATCAAGCGGGAGGGCCAGGGGAGACCCAGTACTTC
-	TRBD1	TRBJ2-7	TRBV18	CASSPDRGIYEQYF	TGTGCCAGCTCACCCGACAGGGGGATTTACGAGCAGTACTTC
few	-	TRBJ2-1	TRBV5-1	CASSSTENEQFF	TGCGCCAGCAGCAGTACTGAAAATGAGCAGTTCTTC
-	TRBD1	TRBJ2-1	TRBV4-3	CASSHRSWWDRGRNEQFF	TGCGCCAGCAGCCATCGGAGTTGGTGGGACAGGGGGCGGAATGAGCAGTTCTTC
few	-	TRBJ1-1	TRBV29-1	CSVVKGGMNTEAFF	TGCAGCGTAGTAAAGGGGGGGATGAACACTGAAGCTTTCTTT
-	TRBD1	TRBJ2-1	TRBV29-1	CSVEKRTGGYEQFF	TGCAGCGTTGAAAAAAGGACAGGGGGCTATGAGCAGTTCTTC
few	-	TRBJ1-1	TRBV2	CASSAEAVKNTEAFF	TGTGCCAGCAGTGCTGAAGCGGTGAAGAACACTGAAGCTTTCTTT
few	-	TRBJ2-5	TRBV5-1	CASSLALETQYF	TGCGCCAGCAGCTTGGCCCTAGAGACCCAGTACTTC
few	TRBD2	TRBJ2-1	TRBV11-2	CASSLDHIGTSGSNEQFF	TGTGCCAGCAGCTTAGATCATATTGGGACTAGCGGAAGCAATGAGCAGTTCTTC
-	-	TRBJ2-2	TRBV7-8	CASSPITGPGELFF	TGTGCCAGCAGCCCCATTACAGGGCCCGGGGAGCTGTTTTTT
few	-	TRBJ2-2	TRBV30	CAWSINTGELFF	TGTGCCTGGAGCATCAACACCGGGGAGCTGTTTTTT
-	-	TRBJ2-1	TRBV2	CASCQAYNEQFF	TGTGCCAGCTGTCAGGCTTACAATGAGCAGTTCTTC
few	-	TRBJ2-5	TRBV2	CASSDTDRETQYF	TGTGCCAGCAGTGATACAGATCGAGAGACCCAGTACTTC
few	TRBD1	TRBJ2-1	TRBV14	CASSLTGWYEQFF	TGTGCCAGCAGCCTGACAGGGTGGTATGAGCAGTTCTTC
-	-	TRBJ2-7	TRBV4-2	CASSQEMVSGPYEQYF	TGTGCCAGCAGCCAAGAGATGGTTTCAGGGCCCTACGAGCAGTACTTC
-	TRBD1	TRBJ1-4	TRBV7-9	CASSLTGTGEEKLFF	TGTGCCAGCAGCTTAACCGGGACAGGGGAGGAAAAACTGTTTTTT
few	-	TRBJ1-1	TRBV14	CASSQGPMNTEAFF	TGTGCCAGCAGCCAAGGCCCTATGAACACTGAAGCTTTCTTT
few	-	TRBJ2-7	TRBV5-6	CASSREGYEQYF	TGTGCCAGCAGCCGGGAAGGCTACGAGCAGTACTTC
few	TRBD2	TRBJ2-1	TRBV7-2	CASSSPGTTYNEQFF	TGTGCCAGCAGCTCCCCCGGGACTACTTACAATGAGCAGTTCTTC
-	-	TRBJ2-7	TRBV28	CASSPGGPSTPYEQYF	TGTGCCAGCAGTCCTGGGGGCCCGTCAACGCCCTACGAGCAGTACTTC
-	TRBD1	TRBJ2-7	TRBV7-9	CASSPDRGGYEQYF	TGTGCCAGCAGCCCAGACAGGGGAGGATACGAGCAGTACTTC
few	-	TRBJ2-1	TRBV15	CATSSDSSGSSYNEQFF	TGTGCCACCAGCAGTGATAGCAGCGGTAGCTCCTACAATGAGCAGTTCTTC
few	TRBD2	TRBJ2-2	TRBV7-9	CASSQSSTSGGELFF	TGTGCCAGCAGCCAAAGTTCCACTAGCGGCGGGGAGCTGTTTTTT
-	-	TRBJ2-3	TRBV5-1	CASSFERAQDTQYF	TGCGCCAGCAGCTTCGAGCGGGCTCAAGATACGCAGTATTTT
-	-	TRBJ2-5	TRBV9	CASSVAGLGETQYF	TGTGCCAGCAGCGTAGCAGGGTTGGGAGAGACCCAGTACTTC
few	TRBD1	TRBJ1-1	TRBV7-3	CASSLREGGFTEAFF	TGTGCCAGCAGCTTAAGGGAAGGGGGCTTCACTGAAGCTTTCTTT
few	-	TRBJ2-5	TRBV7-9	CASSNQETQYF	TGTGCCAGCAGTAATCAAGAGACCCAGTACTTC
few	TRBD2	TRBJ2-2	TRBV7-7	CASSHRLALDTGELFF	TGTGCCAGCAGCCATCGACTAGCGCTAGACACCGGGGAGCTGTTTTTT
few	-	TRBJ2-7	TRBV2	CASSKERAGEQYF	TGTGCCAGCAGCAAGGAAAGGGCGGGCGAGCAGTACTTC
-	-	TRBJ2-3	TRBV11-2	CASSLDLGDTQYF	TGTGCCAGCAGCTTGGATCTAGGAGATACGCAGTATTTT
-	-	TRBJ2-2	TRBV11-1	CASSLRENTGELFF	TGTGCCAGCAGCTTGCGAGAAAACACCGGGGAGCTGTTTTTT
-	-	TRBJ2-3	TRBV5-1	CASSLGLGASTDTQYF	TGCGCCAGCAGCTTGGGTTTGGGGGCAAGCACAGATACGCAGTATTTT